A single sample is the source of the 7 T cell receptor beta chains below, sequenced in a study of blood T cell repertoires in COVID-19 (dated by TCRdb to about 2020). Library preparation employed the immunoSEQ multiplex PCR assay. TCRdb carries this immuneACCESS record with in-frame sequences only. Its versions omit some clonotypes, under half of them owing to an unresolved V gene in the studies checked, with the rest unexplained. In all, the sample holds around 320,000 clones, and approximately 91% of those were seen once. The ten largest clones take up around 3.9% of the sample. The sequenced sample consisted of PBMCs or T cells enriched from blood (not recorded which). The receptors stem from a woman in her twenties or thirties who had been exposed to COVID-19.

This clone was seen a few times. The CDR3 DNA follows: TGTGCCTGGAGTGTAGGACAGGGCAATCAGCCCCAGCATTTT. Translation gives CAWSVGQGNQPQHF. The gene calls are TRBV30 and TRBJ1-5; TRBD1 agrees at 7 bases. Losses at the gene ends were 0 bases for V and 2 bases for J; bases not matched to a gene: 1. The germline V gene has CDR1 GTSNPN and CDR2 SVGIG (reference sequence). This CDR3 is 14 amino acids long.

The chain recombines TRBV7-9 with TRBJ1-1; no reliable D call. CDR1 is SEHNR and CDR2 is FQNEAQ in the germline V gene (reference sequence). Between the trimmed V and J ends, which lost 0 bases and 1 base, there was a span of 6 bases. This CDR3 is 14 amino acids long. CDR3: CASSLATANTEAFF. CDR3 bases: TGTGCCAGCAGCTTAGCAACAGCGAACACTGAAGCTTTCTTT.

This chain uses TRBV7-9 with TRBJ1-1; D gene uncertain. The CDR3 runs to 13 residues. Germline CDR1 is SEHNR and CDR2 is FQNEAQ (reference sequence). Trimming removed 8 bases at V and 5 bases at J, with 15 bases between. The CDR3 protein is CASGQEGGTEAFF. DNA of the CDR3: TGTGCCAGCGGCCAGGAGGGAGGGACTGAAGCTTTCTTT.

The chain uses TRBV6-5 and TRBJ1-1; D is possibly TRBD1 (6 bases). This CDR3 comprises 12 residues. Trimming left V 8 bases short and J 3 bases short, with 10 bases between. Germline V gene data show CDR1 as MNHEY and CDR2 as SVGAGI. The CDR3 protein is CASGRGYTEAFF. Written as DNA, the CDR3 is TGTGCCAGCGGAAGGGGGTACACTGAAGCTTTCTTT.

This rearrangement joins TRBV10-2 to TRBJ1-1; 8 nucleotides agree with TRBD1. J gave up 1 base and V 3 bases, and 7 bases lay outside the gene matches. CDR1 and CDR2 from the germline V gene are WSHSY and SAAADI. The CDR3 is 16 residues long. This CDR3 reads CASSDKPGGGNTEAFF. The CDR3 DNA reads TGCGCCAGCAGTGATAAACCAGGGGGCGGGAACACTGAAGCTTTCTTT.

The chain links TRBV5-1 to TRBJ2-3; 12 bases match TRBD2. This CDR3 is 18 amino acids long. Germline CDR1 reads SGHRS; CDR2 reads YFSETQ. After removal of 4 bases from V and 1 base from J, the junction contained 10 bases not matched to a gene. Here the CDR3 DNA reads TGCGCCAGCAGCGCCCTAGCGGGGGGGCCTTCACGCACAGATACGCAGTATTTT. It codes for CASSALAGGPSRTDTQYF.

The CDR3 DNA follows: TGTGCCAGCAGTTACTCGACAGGTGAGCAGTTCTTC. Its protein product is CASSYSTGEQFF. This rearrangement joins TRBV6-5 to TRBJ2-1; D possibly corresponds to TRBD1 (6 bases). There are 12 residues in the CDR3. Trimming removed 0 bases from V and 9 bases from J, with 6 bases in between. The germline gives CDR1 MNHEY, CDR2 SVGAGI.